This T cell receptor (beta chain) was recovered during a study of control samples from healthy donors and cancer patients. Sequenced by immunoSEQ multiplex PCR; TCRdb stores in-frame clones only, minus some. The table lists 150,000 to 200,000 clones, approximately 94% of them singletons, with more than 1.3% in the top ten. The sequencing input was blood. The clonotype originates from a man aged 30 to 39 in good health.

The CDR3 is CASSFARGSETQYF. DNA of the CDR3: TGTGCCAGCAGCTTCGCCCGGGGTAGCGAGACCCAGTACTTC. The V gene is TRBV3-1 (or the pseudogene TRBV3-2), the J gene TRBJ2-5, with D possibly matching TRBD2 (5 bases). Per the germline V gene, CDR1 is LGHDT and CDR2 is YNNKEL (reference sequence). Trimming cost V 5 bases and J 5 bases, with 15 bases left between them. This CDR3 has 14 residues.